One and the same sample provided the 28 T cell receptor beta chains below, sequenced in a study of shared clonotypes between healthy human individuals. Generated by immunoSEQ multiplex PCR, the TCRdb table keeps only in-frame clones and is missing some. The table lists approximately 470,000 clones, about 72% of them singletons. Sequencing was performed on PBMCs. These receptors all stem from a woman in her thirties or forties in good health. Some clones in this sample may be carry-over from other donors' samples.

With respect to this clone: A much larger clone lies a single base off, so this may be a read error. The sample has other DNA sequences that encode this CDR3 too. The V gene is TRBV30, the J gene TRBJ1-4, with TRBD1 as a possible D gene (5 bases). The CDR3 sequence is 15 residues long. Germline CDR1 is GTSNPN and CDR2 is SVGIG (reference sequence). As DNA, the CDR3 is TGTGCCTGGAGTGTACTGGGCGGGACTAATGAAAAATTGTTTTTT. Translated, it gives CAWSVLGGTNEKLFF.

Comments on this clone: A read error is likely here: a far larger clone is one base away. The same CDR3 arises from other DNA sequences in this sample as well. J is TRBJ1-4 and V is TRBV19; D call uncertain. The CDR3 runs 14 residues. Germline loops: CDR1 LNHDA, CDR2 SQIVND (reference sequence). The germline V and J ends were trimmed by 1 base and 8 bases, with 11 bases remaining between them. CDR3 nucleotide sequence: TGTGCCAGTAGTATAGGGGTTTCCGAAGAAAAACTGTTTTTT. The encoded protein is CASSIGVSEEKLFF. The full variable domain, rest sourced from reference TRBV19 and TRBJ1-4, is DGGITQSPKYLFRKEGQNVTLSCEQNLNHDAMYWYRQDPGQGLRLIYYSQIVNDFQKGDIAEGYSVSREKKESFPLTVTSAQKNPTAFYLCASSIGVSEEKLFFGSGTQLSVL.

The rearrangement joins TRBV5-6 to TRBJ2-1, with 16 bases matching TRBD2. This CDR3 has 19 amino acids. Per the germline V gene, CDR1 is SGHDT and CDR2 is YYEEEE. V lost 4 bases, J lost 3 bases, and 10 bases stayed unmatched. The CDR3 sequence: CASSPPGLAGGFLYNEQFF. DNA of the CDR3: TGTGCCAGCAGCCCACCGGGACTAGCGGGAGGGTTCCTCTACAATGAGCAGTTCTTC.

The chain couples TRBV27 to TRBJ1-1; 8 positions agree with TRBD1. From germline, CDR1 is MNHEY and CDR2 SMNVEV (reference sequence). With V trimmed by 7 bases and J by 1 base, 5 bases remained unmatched. The CDR3 has 14 residues. This chain's CDR3 is CASMPDRANTEAFF. The CDR3, as DNA: TGTGCCAGCATGCCGGACAGGGCGAACACTGAAGCTTTCTTT.

This clone was recorded a few times. The rearrangement uses TRBV5-4 and TRBJ1-1; D possibly corresponds to TRBD1 (5 bases). Trimming took off 0 bases at V and 4 bases at J, with 13 bases between the two ends. There are 15 residues in the CDR3. Germline CDR1 and CDR2: SGHNT and YYREEE (reference sequence). The CDR3, as DNA: TGTGCCAGCAGCTTGGGGGGGAGCGGTGGCACTGAAGCTTTCTTT. Translating it yields CASSLGGSGGTEAFF.

The rearrangement joins TRBV30 to TRBJ1-6; D is undetermined. Germline-derived CDR1 and CDR2 are GTSNPN and SVGIG (reference sequence). This CDR3 has 14 residues. V was clipped by 3 bases and J by 2 bases, with 8 bases between them. The CDR3 bases are TGTGCCTGGAGCGTCGGGACCTATAATTCACCCCTCCACTTT. Protein sequence: CAWSVGTYNSPLHF.

V usage is TRBV15 and J usage is TRBJ2-1; tentative D call: TRBD1 (5 bases). Trimming took off 4 bases at V and 7 bases at J, with 17 bases between the two ends. The CDR3 covers 15 residues. Germline V gives CDR1 LNHNV, CDR2 YYDKDF (reference sequence). The CDR3 here is CATSKGILLINEQFF. For the CDR3, the DNA is TGTGCCACCAGCAAGGGGATATTGTTGATAAATGAGCAGTTCTTC.

CDR3 amino acids: CASSYGQGVPYEQYF. DNA for the CDR3: TGTGCCAGCAGCTACGGACAGGGGGTCCCCTACGAGCAGTACTTC. The V and J genes are TRBV4-2 and TRBJ2-7; 10 bases are shared with TRBD1. Germline V gives CDR1 LGHNA, CDR2 YNFKEQ. CDR3 length: 15 residues. V shed 5 bases and J 2 bases; nucleotides not matched to a gene: 6.

The V gene is TRBV9, the J gene TRBJ1-3; maybe TRBD1 (6 bases). The germline V gene has CDR1 SGDLS and CDR2 YYNGEE. The CDR3 spans 17 residues. The germline V and J ends were trimmed by 4 bases and 0 bases, with 17 bases remaining between them. Written as DNA, the CDR3 is TGTGCCAGCAGCCCCAGACTTTGGACAGACTCTGGAAACACCATATATTTT. Protein: CASSPRLWTDSGNTIYF.

In regard to this clone: The same CDR3 is also encoded by other DNA sequences in this sample. The chain uses TRBV5-1 and TRBJ2-7; D gene ambiguous. In germline, CDR1 is SGHRS, CDR2 YFSETQ. The germline V and J ends were trimmed by 4 bases and 1 base, with 9 bases remaining between them. This CDR3 comprises 13 residues. The CDR3 region has the DNA TGCGCCAGCAGCCCCGGGCGGTCCTACGAGCAGTACTTC. Residues: CASSPGRSYEQYF. The variable domain in full, completed from reference TRBV5-1 and TRBJ2-7, reads KAGVTQTPRYLIKTRGQQVTLSCSPISGHRSVSWYQQTPGQGLQFLFEYFSETQRNKGNFPGRFSGRQFSNSRSEMNVSTLELGDSALYLCASSPGRSYEQYFGPGTRLTVT.

V usage is TRBV7-2 and J usage is TRBJ2-2; D possibly corresponds to TRBD2 (5 bases). This CDR3 region has 14 residues. The V end was cut by 5 bases, the J end by 5 bases, with 12 bases between. The germline gives CDR1 SGHTA, CDR2 FQGNSA. The CDR3: CASSTRPGTGELFF. The CDR3 bases are TGTGCCAGCAGCACCAGGCCGGGGACCGGGGAGCTGTTTTTT.

V and J are TRBV7-6 and TRBJ1-3, with D uncertain. The CDR3 loop spans 16 amino acids. The V end lost 1 base, the J end lost 4 bases, and 14 bases lay between the germline ends. The V gene's germline CDR1 is SGHVS and CDR2 FNYEAQ. As DNA, the CDR3 is TGTGCCAGCAGCTTAGGACCGGGCAACCTAGGAAACACCATATATTTT. Amino acid sequence: CASSLGPGNLGNTIYF.

Regarding this clone: Additional DNA sequences in this sample encode the identical CDR3. The chain is built from TRBV27 and TRBJ2-1; 11 positions agree with TRBD2. The CDR3 is 17 residues long. V gave up 5 bases and J gave up 10 bases; unmatched junction bases: 16. Germline CDR1 MNHEY, CDR2 SMNVEV (reference sequence). The CDR3 region has the DNA TGTGCCAGCAGTCAAGCAATGGGGCTAGCGGGAGGCAACGAGCAGTTCTTC. This sequence encodes CASSQAMGLAGGNEQFF.

The chain has TRBV11-2 and TRBJ1-5; no firm D call. The CDR3 totals 13 residues. Trimming shortened V by 5 bases and J by 5 bases, and 10 bases separated the two germline ends. Germline V gene sequence: CDR1 SGHAT, CDR2 FQNNGV. In DNA, the CDR3 is TGTGCCAGCAGCGTAGGGTTGGATCAGCCCCAGCATTTT. It translates to CASSVGLDQPQHF.

The chain carries TRBV7-9 and TRBJ2-3; D may be TRBD2 (6 bases). The CDR3 is made up of 14 amino acids. Germline V gene data show CDR1 as SEHNR and CDR2 as FQNEAQ (reference sequence). The V end lost 5 bases, the J end lost 7 bases, and 16 bases lay between the germline ends. CDR3 loop: CASSTSQLVYTQYF. CDR3 DNA sequence: TGTGCCAGCAGCACTAGCCAATTAGTATATACGCAGTATTTT. The full variable domain, in which reference TRBV7-9 and TRBJ2-3 provide the parts outside the CDR3, is DTGVSQNPRHKITKRGQNVTFRCDPISEHNRLYWYRQTLGQGPEFLTYFQNEAQLEKSRLLSDRFSAERPKGSFSTLEIQRTEQGDSAMYLCASSTSQLVYTQYFGPGTRLTVL.

The chain has TRBV28 and TRBJ1-5; the match to TRBD1 covers 10 bases. This CDR3 spans 15 amino acids. V was clipped by 6 bases and J by 6 bases; unmatched bases: 8. Per the germline V gene, CDR1 is MDHEN and CDR2 is SYDVKM. CDR3 region: CASSSPTGGSQPQHF. The CDR3 nucleotides read TGTGCCAGCAGCTCCCCGACAGGGGGCAGTCAGCCCCAGCATTTT.

V and J are TRBV2 and TRBJ1-1; D is ambiguous. V lost 3 bases, J lost 3 bases, and 11 bases lay in between. Germline loops: CDR1 SNHLY, CDR2 FYNNEI. This CDR3 has 14 amino acids. CDR3 bases: TGTGCCAGCAGTGACGGGGTAGGGTACACTGAAGCTTTCTTT. Translating gives CASSDGVGYTEAFF.

J is TRBJ2-3 and V is TRBV30; 7 bases agree with TRBD2. The ends lost 5 bases at V and 2 bases at J; junction bases unmatched: 7. Germline values: CDR1 GTSNPN, CDR2 SVGIG (reference sequence). This CDR3 is 14 amino acids long. Here the CDR3 reads CAWGLAVFTDTQYF. For the CDR3, the DNA is TGTGCCTGGGGGCTAGCGGTGTTCACAGATACGCAGTATTTT.

The V and J genes are TRBV7-9 and TRBJ2-1; 8 positions match TRBD1. This CDR3 is 17 amino acids long. Germline V CDR1 and CDR2: SEHNR, FQNEAQ (reference sequence). V lost 6 bases to trimming and J lost 10 bases; unmatched junction nucleotides: 20. CDR3 bases: TGTGCCAGCAGGATGTCCAATCGGGTGACAGGGGTGGGCGAGCAGTTCTTC. Its translation is CASRMSNRVTGVGEQFF.

V is TRBV18 and J is TRBJ2-2; tentative D call: TRBD2 (5 bases). Trimming took 1 base from V and 2 from J, leaving 8 bases between them. The CDR3 loop spans 15 amino acids. From germline, CDR1 is KGHSH and CDR2 LQKENI. Here the CDR3 reads CASSPRDYNTGELFF. Here the CDR3 DNA reads TGTGCCAGCTCACCACGCGACTATAACACCGGGGAGCTGTTTTTT. The full variable domain, completed using reference TRBV18 and TRBJ2-2, is NAGVMQNPRHLVRRRGQEARLRCSPMKGHSHVYWYRQLPEEGLKFMVYLQKENIIDESGMPKERFSAEFPKEGPSILRIQQVVRGDSAAYFCASSPRDYNTGELFFGEGSRLTVL.

The chain recombines TRBV18 with TRBJ2-7; 9 nucleotides line up with TRBD2. CDR1 and CDR2 from the germline V gene are KGHSH and LQKENI. Trimming took 2 bases from V and 2 from J; bases not matched to a gene: 4. The CDR3 has 15 amino acids. CDR3 in DNA: TGTGCCAGCTCACCAACCGGCGGGGGGGCCTACGAGCAGTACTTC. The encoded protein is CASSPTGGGAYEQYF.

This sequence joins TRBV29-1 and TRBJ2-7; 7 positions match TRBD2. CDR3 length equals 14 residues. Trimming took 6 bases from V and 2 from J; bases not matched to a gene: 10. The germline gives CDR1 SQVTM, CDR2 ANQGSEA. CDR3 sequence: CSVGAGLGPYEQYF. In DNA, the CDR3 is TGCAGCGTAGGAGCGGGACTCGGGCCCTACGAGCAGTACTTC.

The genes are TRBV13 and TRBJ2-2; a weak D match, TRBD1 (5 bases). Trimming took 0 bases from V and 0 from J, leaving 11 bases between them. Per the germline V gene, CDR1 is PRHDT and CDR2 is FYEKMQ (reference sequence). The CDR3 totals 17 residues. The CDR3: CASSLGQDGSNTGELFF. DNA of the CDR3: TGTGCCAGCAGCTTAGGACAGGACGGATCGAACACCGGGGAGCTGTTTTTT.

The chain recombines TRBV15 with TRBJ2-1; 11 bases match TRBD2. Germline-derived CDR1 and CDR2 are LNHNV and YYDKDF (reference sequence). Trimming took 4 bases from V and 6 from J; bases not matched to a gene: 5. The CDR3 length is 15 residues. CDR3 nucleotides: TGTGCCACCAGCACAACTAGCGGGAGAATCAATGAGCAGTTCTTC. It is translated as CATSTTSGRINEQFF.

On this clone: A far larger clone is one nucleotide away, so this likely arose from a read error. The identical CDR3 is also encoded by other nucleotide sequences in the sample. The CDR3 sequence: CARSVNPQGTHYGYTF. The CDR3 DNA sequence: TGTGCCAGGAGTGTCAACCCACAGGGGACTCACTATGGCTACACCTTC. The chain employs TRBV30 and TRBJ1-2; 7 bases agree with TRBD1. This CDR3 has 16 residues. Germline V lookup: CDR1 GTSNPN, CDR2 SVGIG (reference sequence). Filled out from reference TRBV30 and TRBJ1-2, the complete variable domain reads SQTIHQWPATLVQPVGSPLSLECTVEGTSNPNLYWYRQAAGRGLQLLFYSVGIGQISSEVPQNLSASRPQDRQFILSSKKLLLSDSGFYLCARSVNPQGTHYGYTFGSGTRLTVV.

The gene calls are TRBV4-2 and TRBJ1-3; possibly TRBD1 for D (5 bases). Trimming removed 1 base at V and 4 bases at J, with 14 bases between. Germline V gives CDR1 LGHNA, CDR2 YNFKEQ. This CDR3 spans 16 amino acids. In DNA, the CDR3 is TGTGCCAGCAGCCAAGGGGACGCGGGGCTGGGAAACACCATATATTTT. Protein: CASSQGDAGLGNTIYF.

Details on this clone: The same CDR3 is also encoded by other DNA sequences in this sample. V is TRBV7-2 and J is TRBJ2-5; 7 nucleotides line up with TRBD2. Trimming removed 0 bases from V and 4 bases from J; junction bases left unmatched: 5. Germline-derived CDR1 and CDR2 are SGHTA and FQGNSA. The CDR3 totals 15 residues. CDR3 sequence: CASSLAASGGETQYF. CDR3 coding DNA: TGTGCCAGCAGCTTAGCTGCTAGCGGAGGAGAGACCCAGTACTTC.

The CDR3 spells CASRTTGGGETQYF. CDR3 DNA sequence: TGTGCCAGCAGGACAACAGGGGGGGGAGAGACCCAGTACTTC. This sequence joins TRBV6-6 and TRBJ2-5; perhaps TRBD1 as D (8 bases). V lost 6 bases and J 4 bases, leaving 15 bases between the germline ends. Germline-derived CDR1 and CDR2 are MNHNY and SVGAGI (reference sequence). The CDR3 length is 14 residues.